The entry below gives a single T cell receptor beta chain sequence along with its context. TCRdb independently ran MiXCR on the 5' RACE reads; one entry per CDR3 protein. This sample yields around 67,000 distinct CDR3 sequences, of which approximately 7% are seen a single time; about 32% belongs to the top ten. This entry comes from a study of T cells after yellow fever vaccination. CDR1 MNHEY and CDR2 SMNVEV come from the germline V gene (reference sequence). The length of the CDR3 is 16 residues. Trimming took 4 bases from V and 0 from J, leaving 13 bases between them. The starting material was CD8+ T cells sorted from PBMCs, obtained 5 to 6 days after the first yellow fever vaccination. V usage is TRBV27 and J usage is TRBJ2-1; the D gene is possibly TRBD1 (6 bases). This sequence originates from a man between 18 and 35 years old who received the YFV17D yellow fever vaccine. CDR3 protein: CASSSSSQGSYNEQFF. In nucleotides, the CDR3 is TGTGCCAGCAGTTCTTCCTCACAGGGCTCCTACAATGAGCAGTTCTTC.